Below, one T cell receptor beta chain is given with its context. The source of the sample is a study of blood T cell repertoires in COVID-19. Original methodology: Estimated nucleated cell counts came from reference gene primer amplification. The data were produced by immunoSEQ multiplex PCR, yet TCRdb's version contains in-frame clones alone and is incomplete. The D gene and trimming were derived from the DNA, and the V and J assignments and clone size from that table. The sample lists roughly 120,000 clones, less than 75% occurring once. Germline CDR1 KGHSH, CDR2 LQKENI. The length of the CDR3 is 15 residues. Trimming cost V 3 bases and J 3 bases; bases outside gene matches: 5.

The source material was peripheral blood. This clonotype was sampled from a human donor with acute or convalescent COVID-19. The donor label of this sample is uncertain. The chain joins TRBV18 to TRBJ1-1, with 9 nucleotides matching TRBD1. CDR3 sequence: CASSPNRGRDTEAFF. The CDR3 DNA reads TGTGCCAGCTCACCCAACAGGGGGCGCGACACTGAAGCTTTCTTT. The entire variable domain, with the rest obtained from reference TRBV18 and TRBJ1-1, is as follows: NAGVMQNPRHLVRRRGQEARLRCSPMKGHSHVYWYRQLPEEGLKFMVYLQKENIIDESGMPKERFSAEFPKEGPSILRIQQVVRGDSAAYFCASSPNRGRDTEAFFGQGTRLTVV.